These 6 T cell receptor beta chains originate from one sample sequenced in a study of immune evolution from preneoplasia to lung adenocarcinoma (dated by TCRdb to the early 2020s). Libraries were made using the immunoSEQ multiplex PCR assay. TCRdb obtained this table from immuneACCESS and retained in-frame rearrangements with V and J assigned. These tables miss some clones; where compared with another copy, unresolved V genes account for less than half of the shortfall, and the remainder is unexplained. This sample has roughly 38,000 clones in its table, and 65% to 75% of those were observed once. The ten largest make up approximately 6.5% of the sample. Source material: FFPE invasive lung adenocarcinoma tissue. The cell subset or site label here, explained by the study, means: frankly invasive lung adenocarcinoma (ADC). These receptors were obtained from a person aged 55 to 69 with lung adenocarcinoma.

In DNA, the CDR3 is TGCGCCAGCAGCCAAGTTAGCGCGAACACCGGGGAGCTGTTTTTT. It encodes CASSQVSANTGELFF. This chain connects TRBV4-1 to TRBJ2-2; a weak D match, TRBD2 (5 bases). Germline-derived CDR1 and CDR2 are MGHRA and YSYEKL. The CDR3 consists of 15 residues. V lost 1 base and J lost 0, with 6 bases in between.

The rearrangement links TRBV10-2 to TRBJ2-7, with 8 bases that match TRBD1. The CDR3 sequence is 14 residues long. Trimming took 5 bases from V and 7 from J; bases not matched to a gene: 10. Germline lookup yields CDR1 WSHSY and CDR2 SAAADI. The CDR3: CASSTRQGSGEQYF. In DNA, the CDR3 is TGCGCCAGCAGTACGAGACAGGGGTCGGGGGAGCAGTACTTC.

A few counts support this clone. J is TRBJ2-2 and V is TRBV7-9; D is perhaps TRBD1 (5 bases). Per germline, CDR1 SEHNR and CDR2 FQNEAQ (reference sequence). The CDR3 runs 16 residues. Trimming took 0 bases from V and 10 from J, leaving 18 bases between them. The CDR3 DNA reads TGTGCCAGCAGCTTAGCGCTAAGGGGCACCCCGGAGGAGCTGTTTTTT. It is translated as CASSLALRGTPEELFF.

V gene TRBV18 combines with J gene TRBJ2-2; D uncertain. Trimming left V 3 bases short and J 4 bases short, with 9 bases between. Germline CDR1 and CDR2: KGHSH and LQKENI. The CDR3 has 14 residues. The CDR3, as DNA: TGTGCCAGCTCACCGGGCATGGCCACCGGGGAGCTGTTTTTT. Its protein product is CASSPGMATGELFF.

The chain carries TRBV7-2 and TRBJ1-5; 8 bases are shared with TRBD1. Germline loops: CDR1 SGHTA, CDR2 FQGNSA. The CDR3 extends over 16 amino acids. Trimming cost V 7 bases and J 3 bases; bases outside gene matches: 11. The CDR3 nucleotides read TGTGCCAGCACCGGGACCCAGGGGGCGCCCAATCAGCCCCAGCATTTT. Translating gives CASTGTQGAPNQPQHF.

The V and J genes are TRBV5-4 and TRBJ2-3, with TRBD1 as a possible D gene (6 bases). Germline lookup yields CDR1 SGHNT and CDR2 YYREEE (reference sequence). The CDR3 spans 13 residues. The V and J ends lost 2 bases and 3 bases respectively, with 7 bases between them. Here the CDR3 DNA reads TGTGCCAGCAGCTTCCAGGGGACAGATACGCAGTATTTT. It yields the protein CASSFQGTDTQYF.